Below, 15 T cell receptor beta chains from the same sample are listed, as sequenced in a study of blood T cell repertoires in COVID-19. Assay used: immunoSEQ multiplex PCR; TCRdb lists only in-frame clones, some missing. The sample includes roughly 220,000 clones, just over 85% of them seen just once. What was sequenced was PBMCs or T cells enriched from blood (not recorded which). These receptors were obtained from a woman aged 50 to 60 with acute COVID-19.

This clone was detected only once. The V gene is TRBV4-3, the J gene TRBJ1-6; the match to TRBD1 covers 11 bases. The V segment lost 0 bases and the J segment 7 bases; nucleotides outside the gene matches: 5. CDR1 and CDR2 from the germline V gene are LGHNA and YSLEER. The CDR3 totals 17 residues. The CDR3 is CASSQEGDRGRNSPLHF. CDR3 in DNA: TGCGCCAGCAGCCAAGAGGGGGACAGGGGGAGAAATTCACCCCTCCACTTT.

The rearrangement uses TRBV12-3 or TRBV12-4 and TRBJ2-7, with D tentatively TRBD2 (5 bases). The CDR3 runs 13 residues. The ends were cut back, 3 bases at V and 1 base at J, with 7 bases in the middle. The DNA for the CDR3 is TGTGCCAGCAGTTTTCGGGGTTCCTACGAGCAGTACTTC. Encoded protein: CASSFRGSYEQYF.

This chain uses TRBV18 with TRBJ1-3; the match to TRBD1 covers 7 bases. Per germline, CDR1 KGHSH and CDR2 LQKENI. V shed 1 base, J shed 7 bases, and the junction held 7 bases outside the gene matches. The CDR3 has 15 amino acids. The DNA of the CDR3 is TGTGCCAGCTCACCACTGGAGGGGGCAGGGAACACCATATATTTT. Amino acids: CASSPLEGAGNTIYF.

The chain carries TRBV5-4 and TRBJ2-2; 7 positions agree with TRBD2. Germline CDR1 and CDR2: SGHNT and YYREEE (reference sequence). CDR3 length: 15 residues. J lost 0 bases, V lost 9 bases, and 8 bases had no gene match. CDR3 in DNA: TGTGCCACCCCTCGAAGCGGGGCGAACACCGGGGAGCTGTTTTTT. This gives the protein CATPRSGANTGELFF.

This clone occurred a few times. This chain uses TRBV5-5 with TRBJ1-3; 8 bases fit TRBD1. The CDR3 is 16 residues long. Per the germline V gene, CDR1 is SGHKS and CDR2 is YYEKEE (reference sequence). V lost 3 bases, J lost 0 bases, and 5 bases stayed unmatched. The CDR3 bases are TGTGCCAGCAGCTCAGGACAGGGTCCCTCTGGAAACACCATATATTTT. It encodes CASSSGQGPSGNTIYF.

The chain links TRBV28 to TRBJ2-1; 9 positions agree with TRBD2. The CDR3 loop spans 18 amino acids. V lost 1 base and J lost 0; bases outside the gene matches: 7. Germline assignment: CDR1 MDHEN and CDR2 SYDVKM. As DNA, the CDR3 is TGTGCCAGCAGTTTATCCAAGACTAGCGGTACCTCCTACAATGAGCAGTTCTTC. Translation gives CASSLSKTSGTSYNEQFF.

The CDR3 loop is CASSVGAQRNNSPLHF. CDR3 bases: TGTGCCAGCAGCGTAGGTGCACAGAGAAATAATTCACCCCTCCACTTT. The chain carries TRBV9 and TRBJ1-6; no reliable D call. The germline V and J ends were trimmed by 0 bases and 5 bases, with 12 bases remaining between them. CDR3 length equals 16 residues. In germline, CDR1 is SGDLS, CDR2 YYNGEE.

The chain employs TRBV7-2 and TRBJ2-1; TRBD2 aligns across 13 bases. The V and J ends lost 3 bases and 6 bases, in that order; junction bases with no gene match: 11. The CDR3 has 18 amino acids. Germline V lookup: CDR1 SGHTA, CDR2 FQGNSA. The CDR3 sequence: CASSFGTSGTWGGNEQFF. The CDR3 DNA reads as TGTGCCAGCAGCTTTGGGACTAGCGGGACCTGGGGGGGCAATGAGCAGTTCTTC. The whole variable domain, remainder taken from reference TRBV7-2 and TRBJ2-1, is GAGVSQSPSNKVTEKGKDVELRCDPISGHTALYWYRQSLGQGLEFLIYFQGNSAPDKSGLPSDRFSAERTGGSVSTLTIQRTQQEDSAVYLCASSFGTSGTWGGNEQFFGPGTRLTVL.

The rearrangement uses TRBV19 and TRBJ1-2; D possibly corresponds to TRBD1 (5 bases). The CDR3 sequence is 12 residues long. Trimming shortened V by 4 bases and J by 8 bases, and 11 bases separated the two germline ends. CDR1 LNHDA and CDR2 SQIVND come from the germline V gene (reference sequence). CDR3 amino acids: CASSNRIEGYTF. The CDR3 coding sequence is TGTGCCAGTAGTAACAGGATCGAGGGCTACACCTTC.

In this sample, this clone turned up once. This sequence joins TRBV28 and TRBJ1-5; no firm D call. Looked up from germline, CDR1 is MDHEN and CDR2 is SYDVKM. The CDR3 sequence is 13 residues long. Deletions cut 7 bases from V and 2 bases from J, with 9 bases between. CDR3 residues: CASMEGGNQPQHF. CDR3 bases: TGTGCCAGCATGGAGGGTGGCAATCAGCCCCAGCATTTT.

This chain joins TRBV19 and TRBJ2-5; weak D call: TRBD1 (6 bases). Germline CDR1 is LNHDA and CDR2 is SQIVND (reference sequence). Trimming took off 2 bases at V and 4 bases at J, with 14 bases between the two ends. This CDR3 region has 15 residues. The CDR3 loop reads CASSINRALRETQYF. The CDR3 coding sequence is TGTGCCAGTAGTATAAACAGGGCCCTTCGAGAGACCCAGTACTTC. Combining the CDR3 with reference TRBV19 and TRBJ2-5 gives the whole variable domain DGGITQSPKYLFRKEGQNVTLSCEQNLNHDAMYWYRQDPGQGLRLIYYSQIVNDFQKGDIAEGYSVSREKKESFPLTVTSAQKNPTAFYLCASSINRALRETQYFGPGTRLLVL.

The chain combines TRBV29-1 with TRBJ1-2; unclear D gene. Trimming removed 1 base from V and 3 bases from J, with 12 bases in between. Germline values: CDR1 SQVTM, CDR2 ANQGSEA. The CDR3 loop spans 14 amino acids. The CDR3 protein is CSVEASTRDYGYTF. The CDR3 DNA follows: TGCAGCGTTGAAGCCTCTACGCGGGACTATGGCTACACCTTC.

The chain uses TRBV3-1 (or the pseudogene TRBV3-2) and TRBJ2-3, with TRBD1 as a possible D gene (5 bases). CDR1 and CDR2 from the germline V gene are LGHDT and YNNKEL (reference sequence). The CDR3 runs 17 residues. V lost 3 bases and J 0 bases, leaving 16 bases between the germline ends. In nucleotides, the CDR3 is TGTGCCAGCAGCCAGACGCCCAACAGGCCTAGCACAGATACGCAGTATTTT. It translates to CASSQTPNRPSTDTQYF.

Here the CDR3 reads CASSPRTGALQETQYF. Here the CDR3 DNA reads TGTGCCAGCAGCCCCCGAACAGGAGCTCTCCAAGAGACCCAGTACTTC. The chain links TRBV9 to TRBJ2-5, with D possibly TRBD1 on 5 matching bases. Germline V gene sequence: CDR1 SGDLS, CDR2 YYNGEE. The CDR3 runs 16 residues. V was cut by 4 bases and J by 1 base, with 17 bases left in between.

This clone was observed a single time. The rearrangement joins TRBV2 to TRBJ1-3; tentatively, D is TRBD1 (5 bases). This CDR3 is 14 amino acids long. Germline lookup yields CDR1 SNHLY and CDR2 FYNNEI. Trimming stripped 5 bases from V and 2 bases from J, with 10 bases between. The CDR3 bases are TGTGCCAGCAGTATCCCAGGGACTGGAAACACCATATATTTT. This translates into CASSIPGTGNTIYF.